Listed below are T cell receptor beta chains from one sample, sequenced in a study of graft-versus-host responses after intestinal transplantation. Generated by immunoSEQ multiplex PCR, the TCRdb table keeps only in-frame clones and is missing some. The sample lists some 40,000 clones; 91% were seen once. The sample consisted of PBMCs, taken 524 days after transplant. The receptors were gathered from a human patient who received an intestinal transplant, so some T cells may come from the graft donor. CDR3s include the opening cysteine and the closing phenylalanine or tryptophan. A D gene is named only where the DNA matches it firmly. Size is stated for part of the rows, as once, few or many counts, or as a class when the clone is expanded.

TRBJ2-2	.	TRBD1	TRBV2	CASSDNRGIGELFF	TGTGCCAGCAGTGACAACAGGGGTATCGGGGAGCTGTTTTTT
TRBJ1-5	once	.	TRBV7-8	CASSLPGGNQPQHF	TGTGCCAGCAGCCTACCGGGGGGCAATCAGCCCCAGCATTTT
TRBJ1-1	once	TRBD1	TRBV4-2	CASSQVGQGGAEAFF	TGTGCCAGCAGCCAAGTGGGACAGGGGGGGGCTGAAGCTTTCTTT
TRBJ2-7	.	.	TRBV27	CASSLKVGTPGWYYEQYF	TGTGCCAGCAGTTTAAAGGTTGGGACTCCCGGGTGGTACTACGAGCAGTACTTC
TRBJ2-5	.	.	TRBV11-2	CASSLWGASAGRETQYF	TGTGCCAGCAGCTTATGGGGGGCTAGCGCGGGAAGAGAGACCCAGTACTTC
TRBJ2-1	once	TRBD2	TRBV4-3	CASSQDPLAGSYNEQFF	TGCGCCAGCAGCCAAGATCCCCTAGCGGGCTCCTACAATGAGCAGTTCTTC
TRBJ1-1	.	TRBD1	TRBV6-5	CASSSTGGLNTEAFF	TGTGCCAGCAGCTCGACAGGGGGCCTGAACACTGAAGCTTTCTTT
TRBJ2-7	.	.	TRBV7-8	CASSFGRRTRYEQYF	TGTGCCAGCAGCTTTGGACGTCGAACCCGCTACGAGCAGTACTTC
TRBJ2-7	.	.	TRBV30	CAWSVRPDSSYEQYF	TGTGCCTGGAGTGTAAGACCGGATAGCTCCTACGAGCAGTACTTC
TRBJ2-3	.	TRBD1	TRBV25-1	CASAGTVSTDTQYF	TGTGCCAGCGCCGGGACAGTAAGCACAGATACGCAGTATTTT